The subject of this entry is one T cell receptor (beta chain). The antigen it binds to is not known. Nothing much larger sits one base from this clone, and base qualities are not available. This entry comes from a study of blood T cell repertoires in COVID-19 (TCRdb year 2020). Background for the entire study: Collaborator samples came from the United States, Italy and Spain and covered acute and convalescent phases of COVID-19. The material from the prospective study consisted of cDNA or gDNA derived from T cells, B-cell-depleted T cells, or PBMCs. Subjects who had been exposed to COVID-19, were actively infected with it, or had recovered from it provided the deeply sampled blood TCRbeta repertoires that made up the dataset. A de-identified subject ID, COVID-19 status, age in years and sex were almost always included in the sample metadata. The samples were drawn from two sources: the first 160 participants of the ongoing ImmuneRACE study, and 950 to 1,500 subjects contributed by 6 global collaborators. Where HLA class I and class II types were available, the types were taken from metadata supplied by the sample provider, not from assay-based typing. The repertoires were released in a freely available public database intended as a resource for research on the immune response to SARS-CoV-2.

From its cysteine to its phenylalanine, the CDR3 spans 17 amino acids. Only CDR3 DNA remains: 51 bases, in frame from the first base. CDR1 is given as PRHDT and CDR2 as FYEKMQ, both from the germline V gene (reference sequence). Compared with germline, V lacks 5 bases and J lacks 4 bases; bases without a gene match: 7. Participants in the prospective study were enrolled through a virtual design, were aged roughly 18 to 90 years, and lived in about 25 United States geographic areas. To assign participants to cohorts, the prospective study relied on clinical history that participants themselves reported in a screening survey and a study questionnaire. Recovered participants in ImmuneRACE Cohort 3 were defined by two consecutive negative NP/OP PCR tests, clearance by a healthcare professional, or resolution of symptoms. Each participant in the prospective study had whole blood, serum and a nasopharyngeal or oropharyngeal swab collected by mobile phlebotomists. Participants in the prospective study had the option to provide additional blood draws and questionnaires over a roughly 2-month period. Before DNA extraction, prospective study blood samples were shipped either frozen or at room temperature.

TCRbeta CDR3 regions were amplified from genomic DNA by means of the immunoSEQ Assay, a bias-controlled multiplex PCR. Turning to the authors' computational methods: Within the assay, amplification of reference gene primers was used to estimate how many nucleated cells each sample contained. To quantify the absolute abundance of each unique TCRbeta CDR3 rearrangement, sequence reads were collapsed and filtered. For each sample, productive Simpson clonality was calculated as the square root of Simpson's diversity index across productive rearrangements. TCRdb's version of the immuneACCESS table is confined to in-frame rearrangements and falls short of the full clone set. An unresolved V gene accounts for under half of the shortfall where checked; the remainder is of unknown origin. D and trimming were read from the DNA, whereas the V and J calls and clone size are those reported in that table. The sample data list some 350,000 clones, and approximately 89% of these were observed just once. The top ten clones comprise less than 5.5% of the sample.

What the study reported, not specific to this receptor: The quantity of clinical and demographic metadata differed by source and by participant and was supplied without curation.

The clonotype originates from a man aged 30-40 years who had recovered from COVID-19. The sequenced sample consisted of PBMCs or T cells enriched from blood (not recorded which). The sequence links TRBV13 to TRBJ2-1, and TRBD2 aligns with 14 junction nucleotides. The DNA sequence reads TGTGCCAGCAGCACCTGGACTAGCGGGGGGACATACAATGAGCAGTTCTTC. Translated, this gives CASSTWTSGGTYNEQFF.